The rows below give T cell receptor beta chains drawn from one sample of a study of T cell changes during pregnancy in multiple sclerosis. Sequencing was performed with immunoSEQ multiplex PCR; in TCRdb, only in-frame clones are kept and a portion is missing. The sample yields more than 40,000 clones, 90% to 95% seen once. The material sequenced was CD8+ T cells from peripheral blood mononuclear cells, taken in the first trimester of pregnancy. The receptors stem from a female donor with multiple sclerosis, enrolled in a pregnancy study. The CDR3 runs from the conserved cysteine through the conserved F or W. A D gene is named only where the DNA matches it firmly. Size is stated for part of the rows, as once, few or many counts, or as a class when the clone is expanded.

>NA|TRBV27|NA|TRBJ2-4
TGTGCCAGCAGCTCGCCTACGGGTCAGGGGTTAGCCAAAAACATTCAGTACTTC
CASSSPTGQGLAKNIQYF
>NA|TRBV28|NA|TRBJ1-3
TGTGCCAGCAAGGAGGGGCCTGGAAACACCATATATTTT
CASKEGPGNTIYF
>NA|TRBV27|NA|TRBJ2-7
TGTGCCAGCAGTTTGGACAGAGCCTACGAGCAGTACTTC
CASSLDRAYEQYF
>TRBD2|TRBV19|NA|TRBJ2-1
TGTGCCAGTAGTATAGCCGGGAGGGGTGAGCAGTTCTTC
CASSIAGRGEQFF
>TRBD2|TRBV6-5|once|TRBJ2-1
TGTGCCAGCAGTTCTAGCGGGAGCTACAATGAGCAGTTCTTC
CASSSSGSYNEQFF
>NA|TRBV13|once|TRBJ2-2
TGTGCCAGCAGCTTAGGCCGGCTAGGTAGCACCGGGGAGCTGTTTTTT
CASSLGRLGSTGELFF
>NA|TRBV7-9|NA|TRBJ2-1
TGTGCCAGCAGCCCCGCGGGCGGGGTCTCCTACAATGAGCAGTTCTTC
CASSPAGGVSYNEQFF
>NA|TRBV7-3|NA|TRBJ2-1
TGTGCCAGCAGCCAGGGGGGTGAGCAGTTCTTC
CASSQGGEQFF
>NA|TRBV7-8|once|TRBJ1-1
TGTGCCAGCAGCCCCTCCGGGGGAAATAGGGAAGCTTTCTTT
CASSPSGGNREAFF
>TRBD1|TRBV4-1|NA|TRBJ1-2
TGCGCCAGCAGCCACGGGACAGAAAGCGGAGGTTTGGGCTACACCTTC
CASSHGTESGGLGYTF
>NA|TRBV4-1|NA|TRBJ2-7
TGCGCCAGCACCTTTTCGCCGGGGTCCTACGAGCAGTACTTC
CASTFSPGSYEQYF
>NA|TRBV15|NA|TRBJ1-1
TGTGCCACCAGCAGGAGAGAAACCATGAACACTGAAGCTTTCTTT
CATSRRETMNTEAFF
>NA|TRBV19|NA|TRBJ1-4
TGTGCCAGTACCTCTCCGGGGGATAATGAAAAACTGTTTTTT
CASTSPGDNEKLFF
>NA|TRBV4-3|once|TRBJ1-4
TGCGCCAGCAGCCCCCAAGGTCAGGACCGTAGGGGTAATGAAAAACTGTTTTTT
CASSPQGQDRRGNEKLFF
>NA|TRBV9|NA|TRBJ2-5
TGTGCCAGCAGCGTAGGTGGTAGGGGTGAGACCCAGTACTTC
CASSVGGRGETQYF
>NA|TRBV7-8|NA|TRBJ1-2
TGTGCCAGCAGCTTAATAGGGGCGGATGGCTACACCTTC
CASSLIGADGYTF
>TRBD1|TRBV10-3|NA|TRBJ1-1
TGTGCCATCAGTGAGTCGATCTCGGGACAGGGATTTCGCACTGAAGCTTTCTTT
CAISESISGQGFRTEAFF
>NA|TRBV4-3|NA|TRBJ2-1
TGCGCCAGCAGCCTTAGGACTGTAAATGAGCAGTTCTTC
CASSLRTVNEQFF
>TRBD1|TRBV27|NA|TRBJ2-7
TGTGCCAGCAGTTTGACAGGGAACACCTACGAGCAGTACTTC
CASSLTGNTYEQYF
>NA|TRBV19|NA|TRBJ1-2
TGTGCCAGTAGTATAGGCCCCGTGGGAGAATTCTATGGCTACACCTTC
CASSIGPVGEFYGYTF
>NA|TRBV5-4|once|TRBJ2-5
TGTGCCAGCAGCTTTAGGGGAAAAGAGACCCAGTACTTC
CASSFRGKETQYF
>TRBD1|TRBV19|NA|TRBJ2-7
TGTGCCAGTAGTAGAACAGGGGCTGGGTATAACTACGAGCAGTACTTC
CASSRTGAGYNYEQYF
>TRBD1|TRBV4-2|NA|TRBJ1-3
TGTGCCAGCAGCCAAGATCGAGGGGGCATTCGTGGAAACACCATATATTTT
CASSQDRGGIRGNTIYF
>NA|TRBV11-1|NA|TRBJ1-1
TGTGCCAGCAGCTCTTACACAGAAGCTTTCTTT
CASSSYTEAFF
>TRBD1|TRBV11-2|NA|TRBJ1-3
TGTGCCAGCAGCTTAGGAGGGGGCAATGGAAACACCATATATTTT
CASSLGGGNGNTIYF
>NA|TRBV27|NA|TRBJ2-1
TGTGCCAGCAGTTTAGCCAGCTACAATGAGCAGTTCTTC
CASSLASYNEQFF
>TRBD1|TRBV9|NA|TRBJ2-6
TGTGCCAGCAGTGCCGGACAGGCTAGCTCTGGGGCCAACGTCCTGACTTTC
CASSAGQASSGANVLTF
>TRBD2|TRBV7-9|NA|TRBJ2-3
TGTGCCAGCAGCTTAGGACTAGCGGGAGCAGATACGCAGTATTTT
CASSLGLAGADTQYF
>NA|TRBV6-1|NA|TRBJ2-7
TGTGCCAGCAGGGACAGCGACGGCTACGAGCAGTACTTC
CASRDSDGYEQYF
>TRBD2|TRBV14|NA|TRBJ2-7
TGTGCCAGCAGCCACCCTAGCGGGATCTACTCCTACGAGCAGTACTTC
CASSHPSGIYSYEQYF
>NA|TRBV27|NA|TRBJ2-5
TGTGCCAGCAGTCCATCACAACTAGCTTGGGAGACCCAGTACTTC
CASSPSQLAWETQYF
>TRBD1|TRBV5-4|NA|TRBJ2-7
TGTGCCAGCAGCTTTGGGACAGGGGGCCGCGAGCAGTACTTC
CASSFGTGGREQYF
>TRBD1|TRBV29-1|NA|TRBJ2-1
TGCAGCGCTGACAGGGATGGGGAGCAGTTCTTC
CSADRDGEQFF
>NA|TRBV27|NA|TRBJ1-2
TGTGCCAGCAGTTTGTCCCAGGGGCTTAACTATGGCTACACCTTC
CASSLSQGLNYGYTF
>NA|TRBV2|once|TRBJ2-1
TGTGCCAGCATAGGGAGGTCAAGCTCCTACAATGAGCAGTTCTTC
CASIGRSSSYNEQFF
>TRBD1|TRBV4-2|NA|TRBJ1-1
TGTGCCAGCAGCCAATTGGGCCAGGGGGCGGGAGACACTGAAGCTTTCTTT
CASSQLGQGAGDTEAFF
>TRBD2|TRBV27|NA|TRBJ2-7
TGTGCCAGCAGCCGACCGGGACTAGCGTACGAGCAGTACTTC
CASSRPGLAYEQYF
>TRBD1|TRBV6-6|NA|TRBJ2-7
TGTGCCAGCGGGGACAGGGGGATGTACGAGCAGTACTTC
CASGDRGMYEQYF
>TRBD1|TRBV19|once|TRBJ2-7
TGTGCCAGTAGCTGGGCAGGGGGTGCCTACGAGCAGTACTTC
CASSWAGGAYEQYF
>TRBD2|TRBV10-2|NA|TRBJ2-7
TGCGCCACTCTAGCGGGAACCCTTTTGGACTTC
CATLAGTLLDF
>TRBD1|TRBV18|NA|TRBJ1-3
TGTGCCAGCTCACGATACGAGGGACAGGGGGTCTCTGGAAACACCATATATTTT
CASSRYEGQGVSGNTIYF
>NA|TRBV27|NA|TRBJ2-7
TGTGCCAGCAGTTTAGGCGCAGGGACTTCCAGCTCCTACGAGCAGTACTTC
CASSLGAGTSSSYEQYF
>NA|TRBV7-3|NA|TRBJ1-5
TGTGCCAGCAGCACCGGGACAACACTTAGCAATCAGCCCCAGCATTTT
CASSTGTTLSNQPQHF
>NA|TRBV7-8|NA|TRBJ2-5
TGTGCCAGCAGCTTAGCCGTAGGGGGGGCGAGGGAGACCCAGTACTTC
CASSLAVGGARETQYF
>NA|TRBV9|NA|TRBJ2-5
TGTGCCAGCAGCGTAGCTTCCTTAGTACAGGTTGGAGAGACCCAGTACTTC
CASSVASLVQVGETQYF
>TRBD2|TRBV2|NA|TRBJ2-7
TGTGCCAGGGGGACTAGCGGGGGATCCTACGAGCAGTACTTC
CARGTSGGSYEQYF
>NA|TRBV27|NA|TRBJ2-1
TGTGCCAGCAGACCTTTCGGGAAAATCTACAATGAGCAGTTCTTC
CASRPFGKIYNEQFF
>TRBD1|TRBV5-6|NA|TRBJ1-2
TGTGCCAGCAGCAAGGGGGCGGGTTCGGATGGCTACACCTTC
CASSKGAGSDGYTF
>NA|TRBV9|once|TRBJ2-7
TGTGCCAGCAGCGTGGCACCCTCCTACGAGCAGTACTTC
CASSVAPSYEQYF
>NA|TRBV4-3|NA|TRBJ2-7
TGCGCCAGCAGCCTGTCCGGTAGCTCCTACGAGCAGTACTTC
CASSLSGSSYEQYF
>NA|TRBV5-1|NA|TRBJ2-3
TGCGCCAGCAGCTTGTGGGGGGGCACAGATACGCAGTATTTT
CASSLWGGTDTQYF
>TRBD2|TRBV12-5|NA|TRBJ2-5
TGTGCTAGTGGTCCCATCGTAGCGGGGGCTCTTCTGGAGACCCAGTACTTC
CASGPIVAGALLETQYF
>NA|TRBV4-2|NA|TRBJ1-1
TGTGCCAGCAGCCAAGGGGAGGGGGAGGGGACTGAAGCTTTCTTT
CASSQGEGEGTEAFF
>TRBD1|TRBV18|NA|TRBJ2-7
TGTGCCAGCTCACCCGGGACAGAGCCCTACGAGCAGTACTTC
CASSPGTEPYEQYF
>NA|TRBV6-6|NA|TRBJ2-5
TGTGCCAGCAGTTACTACGGCCAAGAGACCCAGTACTTC
CASSYYGQETQYF
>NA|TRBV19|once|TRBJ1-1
TGTGCCAGTAACCCGGGACAAGAAATAAGACCCGACACTGAAGCTTTCTTT
CASNPGQEIRPDTEAFF
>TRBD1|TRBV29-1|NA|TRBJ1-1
TGCAGCACCGGACAGGGCACTGAAGCTTTCTTT
CSTGQGTEAFF
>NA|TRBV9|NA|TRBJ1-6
TGTGCCAGCAGCCCCCCTCTACAGGGACCGGTCTCACCCCTCCACTTT
CASSPPLQGPVSPLHF
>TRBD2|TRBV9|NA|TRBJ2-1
TGTGCCAGCAGCGGGACTAGCGGGACCAATGAGCAGTTCTTC
CASSGTSGTNEQFF
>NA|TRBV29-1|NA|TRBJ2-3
TGCAGCGGCCAGGGGGGAGAGGCGGATACGCAGTATTTT
CSGQGGEADTQYF